Below are 9 T cell receptor beta chains sequenced from a single sample in a study of shared clonotypes between healthy human individuals. Libraries were prepared by immunoSEQ multiplex PCR; TCRdb keeps only in-frame clonotypes and omits some of them. The sample holds about 2 million clones, 85% to 95% seen once. Material: naive CD4+ T cells sorted from blood. The subset is: CD45RA+ positively selected. Receptors originate from a man aged 18 to 35 in good health.

V is TRBV7-2 and J is TRBJ2-3; the D is unclear. V was clipped by 3 bases and J by 5 bases, with 9 bases between them. CDR1 is SGHTA and CDR2 is FQGNSA in the germline V gene. There are 13 residues in the CDR3. CDR3 coding DNA: TGTGCCAGCAGCTTGGTTACGCTAGATACGCAGTATTTT. It is translated as CASSLVTLDTQYF.

This clone was detected only a few times. This rearrangement joins TRBV5-4 to TRBJ1-2; weak D call: TRBD1 (5 bases). Germline V gene sequence: CDR1 SGHNT, CDR2 YYREEE (reference sequence). The CDR3 has 17 residues. With 1 base removed from V and 2 bases from J, the gap between germline ends came to 18 bases. The CDR3, as DNA: TGTGCCAGCAGCTTGCCGACACGGGGGTCAGGGAACTATGGCTACACCTTC. Translating it yields CASSLPTRGSGNYGYTF.

This sequence joins TRBV19 and TRBJ1-2; D is ambiguous. Trimming took 10 bases from V and 1 from J, leaving 16 bases between them. The CDR3 has 14 residues. The V gene's germline CDR1 is LNHDA and CDR2 SQIVND (reference sequence). The CDR3 DNA reads as TGTGCCACCCGGGCTGGACCTATTAACTATGGCTACACCTTC. The encoded protein is CATRAGPINYGYTF.

This clone has just one count. The CDR3 region is CASIRTGRGMNTEAFF. The CDR3 nucleotides read TGTGCCAGCATCAGGACAGGTAGGGGCATGAACACTGAAGCTTTCTTT. The V and J genes are TRBV5-6 and TRBJ1-1, with 7 bases lining up with TRBD1. Germline V gene sequence: CDR1 SGHDT, CDR2 YYEEEE. J gave up 0 bases and V 6 bases, and 11 bases lay outside the gene matches. CDR3 length: 16 amino acids.

V and J are TRBV10-3 and TRBJ1-2; D is perhaps TRBD1 (5 bases). CDR3 length equals 14 residues. Per the germline V gene, CDR1 is ENHRY and CDR2 is SYGVKD. Trimming removed 8 bases from V and 2 bases from J, with 15 bases in between. In DNA, the CDR3 is TGTGCCATCGGGGCATCAGGGTTCAACTATGGCTACACCTTC. It encodes CAIGASGFNYGYTF.

The rearrangement links TRBV6-1 to TRBJ1-6; 9 nucleotides match TRBD1. CDR1 is MNHNS and CDR2 is SASEGT in the germline V gene. V lost 7 bases, J lost 6 bases, and 7 bases stayed unmatched. The CDR3 length is 15 residues. The CDR3 region is CASKGTGHPNSPLHF. CDR3 bases: TGTGCCAGCAAAGGGACAGGGCATCCTAATTCACCCCTCCACTTT.

This clone was recorded only once. This sequence joins TRBV7-2 and TRBJ2-3; D is perhaps TRBD2 (6 bases). This CDR3 contains 19 residues. Germline V gene lookup returns CDR1 SGHTA and CDR2 FQGNSA. Between the trimmed V and J ends, which lost 2 bases and 3 bases, there was a span of 24 bases. This chain's CDR3 is CASSLRPLWRARGTDTQYF. CDR3 coding DNA: TGTGCCAGCAGCTTACGCCCTCTTTGGAGGGCAAGAGGAACAGATACGCAGTATTTT. Together with reference TRBV7-2 and TRBJ2-3, the CDR3 gives the full variable domain: GAGVSQSPSNKVTEKGKDVELRCDPISGHTALYWYRQSLGQGLEFLIYFQGNSAPDKSGLPSDRFSAERTGGSVSTLTIQRTQQEDSAVYLCASSLRPLWRARGTDTQYFGPGTRLTVL.

A remark on this clone: Other DNA sequences in the same sample also yield this CDR3. CDR3 protein: CASSVSGTSYEQYF. The CDR3 DNA sequence: TGTGCCAGCAGCGTATCCGGGACATCCTACGAGCAGTACTTC. The chain employs TRBV9 and TRBJ2-7; possibly TRBD1 for D (6 bases). V shed 1 base and J shed 1 base, with 9 bases lying between them. CDR1 and CDR2 from the germline V gene are SGDLS and YYNGEE. This CDR3 has 14 residues.

On this clone: A much larger clone is a single base away; this may be a read error. The sample holds other DNA sequences that translate to the same CDR3. This chain connects TRBV30 to TRBJ1-1; perhaps TRBD1 as D (6 bases). This CDR3 comprises 13 residues. Germline V lookup: CDR1 GTSNPN, CDR2 SVGIG (reference sequence). The CDR3 sequence: CAWRAQGNTEAFF. The CDR3 bases are TGTGCCTGGAGGGCCCAGGGGAACACTGAGGCTTTCTTT.